Shown below are 24 T cell receptor beta chains from a single sample sequenced in a study of blood T cell repertoires in COVID-19. The repertoire was sequenced with immunoSEQ multiplex PCR; TCRdb's copy has only in-frame clones and lacks some. The sample has some 230,000 clones, roughly 90% seen once. Sequenced input: peripheral blood. Receptor source: a man under 40 who had recovered from COVID-19.

The CDR3 loop reads CASSPSARFEKLFF. CDR3 coding DNA: TGTGCCAGCAGCCCCTCGGCCAGGTTTGAAAAACTGTTTTTT. This sequence joins TRBV3-1 (or the pseudogene TRBV3-2) and TRBJ1-4; D gene unclear. V was cut by 4 bases and J by 7 bases, with 13 bases left in between. The CDR3 runs 14 residues. Germline lookup yields CDR1 LGHDT and CDR2 YNNKEL (reference sequence).

The chain joins TRBV10-3 to TRBJ1-1, with 7 bases matching TRBD1. This CDR3 is 15 amino acids long. The germline V gene has CDR1 ENHRY and CDR2 SYGVKD. Trimming at V came to 6 bases and at J to 8 bases, leaving 15 bases not matched to a gene. The CDR3 DNA is TGTGCCATCAGGTCGGCCGGGACAGAGCTGCTAGAAGCTTTCTTT. Residues: CAIRSAGTELLEAFF.

CDR3 in amino acids: CASSRGHGYTF. The CDR3 bases are TGTGCCAGCAGCCGGGGGCATGGCTACACCTTC. The chain couples TRBV7-8 to TRBJ1-2; D perhaps matches TRBD1 (6 bases). Looked up from germline, CDR1 is SGHVS and CDR2 is FQNEAQ. The CDR3 length is 11 residues. The V gene lost 5 bases and the J gene lost 6 bases, with 7 bases spanning the gap. The full variable domain, in which reference TRBV7-8 and TRBJ1-2 provide the parts outside the CDR3, is GAGVSQSPRYKVAKRGQDVALRCDPISGHVSLFWYQQALGQGPEFLTYFQNEAQLDKSGLPSDRFFAERPEGSVSTLKIQRTQQEDSAVYLCASSRGHGYTFGSGTRLTVV.

This chain links TRBV5-4 with TRBJ2-3, with D unresolved. Germline lookup yields CDR1 SGHNT and CDR2 YYREEE (reference sequence). CDR3 length equals 15 residues. V was trimmed by 0 bases and J by 0 bases, leaving 8 bases between them. The CDR3 here is CASSLDFSSTDTQYF. CDR3 bases: TGTGCCAGCAGCTTGGACTTCTCTAGCACAGATACGCAGTATTTT.

This chain links TRBV27 with TRBJ2-3; 10 bases line up with TRBD2. The CDR3 is made up of 18 amino acids. The V segment lost 4 bases and the J segment 5 bases; nucleotides outside the gene matches: 15. CDR1 MNHEY and CDR2 SMNVEV come from the germline V gene (reference sequence). Here the CDR3 reads CASSSPGLARRGGDTQYF. The CDR3 coding sequence is TGTGCCAGCAGTTCCCCGGGACTAGCGCGGCGGGGGGGAGATACGCAGTATTTT.

As regards this clone: This sample includes further DNA sequences coding for the same CDR3. J is TRBJ2-7 and V is TRBV6-2 or TRBV6-3, with D uncertain. The CDR3 runs to 13 residues. The V end was cut by 2 bases, the J end by 0 bases, with 5 bases between. Germline V gene sequence: CDR1 MNHEY, CDR2 SVGEGT. This CDR3 is CASSYVSSYEQYF. CDR3 nucleotides: TGTGCCAGCAGTTACGTTAGCTCCTACGAGCAGTACTTC.

The chain is built from TRBV5-1 and TRBJ1-1; 8 nucleotides line up with TRBD1. In germline, CDR1 is SGHRS, CDR2 YFSETQ. V trimming: 0 bases; J trimming: 1 base; junction bases outside the gene matches: 11. The CDR3 length is 18 residues. The chain's CDR3 is CASSLAYLSTGENTEAFF. In DNA, the CDR3 is TGCGCCAGCAGCTTGGCCTACCTCTCGACAGGGGAGAACACTGAAGCTTTCTTT.

This clone was picked up a small number of times. The gene calls are TRBV2 and TRBJ2-7; D remains unclear. Trimming left V 4 bases short and J 7 bases short, with 14 bases between. The CDR3 spans 13 residues. Germline V gene lookup returns CDR1 SNHLY and CDR2 FYNNEI. In DNA form, the CDR3 reads TGTGCCAGCAGTGTTTCACAGTTACATGAGCAGTACTTC. It yields the protein CASSVSQLHEQYF.

As concerns this clone: Other DNA sequences in the same sample also yield this CDR3. This sequence joins TRBV14 and TRBJ1-1; no reliable D call. CDR1 SGHDN and CDR2 FVKESK come from the germline V gene. The CDR3 length is 13 residues. V shed 5 bases and J shed 0 bases, with 7 bases lying between them. The chain's CDR3 is CASSGQLNTEAFF. The CDR3 DNA is TGTGCCAGCAGCGGGCAGTTGAACACTGAAGCTTTCTTT.

J is TRBJ1-5 and V is TRBV7-2; D gene uncertain. The germline CDR1 and CDR2 sequences are SGHTA and FQGNSA. This CDR3 has 16 residues. V lost 1 base and J 0 bases, leaving 10 bases between the germline ends. CDR3 amino acids: CASSLGGGFSNQPQHF. In DNA form, the CDR3 reads TGTGCCAGCAGCTTAGGAGGCGGTTTTAGCAATCAGCCCCAGCATTTT.

This clone appeared a single time. This chain links TRBV4-3 with TRBJ2-3, with 11 nucleotides matching TRBD2. Germline CDR1 LGHNA, CDR2 YSLEER. This CDR3 region has 18 residues. The ends lost 0 bases at V and 4 bases at J; junction bases unmatched: 9. The CDR3 DNA follows: TGCGCCAGCAGCCAAGACCCCCCACTAGCGGGGGTAGCAGATACGCAGTATTTT. Its translation: CASSQDPPLAGVADTQYF.

The CDR3, as DNA: TGTGCCAGCAGCCCAGGGGGGAGGACAGGGGCTGGAAACACCATATATTTT. Amino acids: CASSPGGRTGAGNTIYF. The chain uses TRBV7-8 and TRBJ1-3; 9 bases agree with TRBD1. The CDR3 spans 17 residues. The J segment lost 2 bases and the V segment lost 5 bases, leaving 10 bases of the junction unmatched. The V gene's germline CDR1 is SGHVS and CDR2 FQNEAQ.

Only one count was recorded for this clone. The chain links TRBV15 to TRBJ1-2; D unclear. Between the trimmed V and J ends, which lost 0 bases and 4 bases, there was a span of 12 bases. Germline CDR1 is LNHNV and CDR2 is YYDKDF (reference sequence). The CDR3 runs to 15 residues. CDR3 loop: CATSREGETLYGYTF. CDR3 in DNA: TGTGCCACCAGCAGAGAGGGAGAGACCCTCTATGGCTACACCTTC. Looking up the rest from reference TRBV15 and TRBJ1-2 gives the full variable domain: DAMVIQNPRYQVTQFGKPVTLSCSQTLNHNVMYWYQQKSSQAPKLLFHYYDKDFNNEADTPDNFQSRRPNTSFCFLDIRSPGLGDTAMYLCATSREGETLYGYTFGSGTRLTVV.

The chain couples TRBV5-4 to TRBJ1-1; maybe TRBD1 (5 bases). Germline CDR1 SGHNT, CDR2 YYREEE (reference sequence). V was cut by 1 base and J by 4 bases, with 14 bases left in between. The CDR3 covers 15 residues. In DNA, the CDR3 is TGTGCCAGCAGCTTGTCGGCCACCGGGGGCACTGAAGCTTTCTTT. It codes for CASSLSATGGTEAFF.

V is TRBV5-5 and J is TRBJ1-2; the match to TRBD1 covers 9 bases. Germline CDR1 and CDR2: SGHKS and YYEKEE (reference sequence). With V trimmed by 9 bases and J by 4 bases, 13 bases remained unmatched. This CDR3 spans 15 amino acids. The DNA of the CDR3 is TGTGCCACCCAAACCGGGACAGGGCTAGGCTATGGCTACACCTTC. This codes for CATQTGTGLGYGYTF.

The rearrangement uses TRBV6-5 and TRBJ2-1; D not resolved. This CDR3 is built from 14 residues. The V and J ends lost 0 bases and 6 bases respectively, with 9 bases between them. The germline V gene encodes CDR1 MNHEY and CDR2 SVGAGI. The CDR3: CASSYSSAGNEQFF. The CDR3 region has the DNA TGTGCCAGCAGTTACTCGTCGGCAGGCAATGAGCAGTTCTTC.

This chain connects TRBV6-4 to TRBJ2-2, with D perhaps matching TRBD2 (6 bases). V was clipped by 6 bases and J by 6 bases, with 17 bases between them. Germline-derived CDR1 and CDR2 are MRHNA and SNTAGT. The CDR3 totals 15 residues. The CDR3 loop reads CASRQTLGEAGELFF. DNA of the CDR3: TGTGCCAGCAGACAGACACTGGGGGAGGCCGGGGAGCTGTTTTTT.

This sequence joins TRBV6-5 and TRBJ2-7, with TRBD1 identical over 9 bases. The length of the CDR3 is 14 residues. Germline CDR1 and CDR2: MNHEY and SVGAGI. Trimming cost V 9 bases and J 0 bases; bases outside gene matches: 6. The CDR3 loop reads CASFGQGISYEQYF. CDR3 bases: TGTGCCAGTTTTGGACAGGGGATCTCCTACGAGCAGTACTTC.

This rearrangement joins TRBV10-1 to TRBJ2-1, with 11 nucleotides matching TRBD2. From germline, CDR1 is WNHNN and CDR2 SYGVQD (reference sequence). CDR3 length: 15 residues. The junction had 2 bases not matched to a gene; V was cut back by 7 bases and J by 0 bases. As DNA, the CDR3 is TGCGCCAGCACCGGACTAGCGGGCTCCTACAATGAGCAGTTCTTC. It is translated as CASTGLAGSYNEQFF.

The V and J genes are TRBV7-8 and TRBJ2-3, with 9 bases aligning to TRBD1. Germline lookup yields CDR1 SGHVS and CDR2 FQNEAQ. The CDR3 totals 18 residues. V was clipped by 3 bases and J by 2 bases; unmatched bases: 12. The CDR3 nucleotides are TGTGCCAGCAGCTTCCCTTCCGACAGGGGGGTGGTCACAGATACGCAGTATTTT. Protein: CASSFPSDRGVVTDTQYF.

The chain links TRBV5-6 to TRBJ1-5; 9 positions match TRBD1. V trimming: 3 bases; J trimming: 6 bases; junction bases outside the gene matches: 7. The CDR3 loop spans 15 amino acids. CDR1 and CDR2 from the germline V gene are SGHDT and YYEEEE. CDR3 DNA: TGTGCCAGCAGCTACGGACAGGGGCCGCGTCAGCCCCAGCATTTT. Translation: CASSYGQGPRQPQHF.

The DNA for the CDR3 is TGTGCCAGCAGCTTGCGGGGGGCGGGTGAAGCTTTCTTT. As protein: CASSLRGAGEAFF. The rearrangement links TRBV5-8 to TRBJ1-1; possibly TRBD1 for D (6 bases). Germline assignment: CDR1 SGHTS and CDR2 YDEGEE. The CDR3 is 13 amino acids. V was shortened by 1 base and J by 7 bases, with 11 bases between the two germline ends.

This rearrangement joins TRBV18 to TRBJ2-1, with D possibly matching TRBD2 (5 bases). Germline values: CDR1 KGHSH, CDR2 LQKENI. V lost 3 bases and J 10 bases, leaving 22 bases between the germline ends. The CDR3 loop spans 16 amino acids. The CDR3 DNA sequence: TGTGCCAGCTCACCGGGTGGACTTCTGGTAAATCGAGAGCAGTTCTTC. The encoded protein is CASSPGGLLVNREQFF.

This chain uses TRBV13 with TRBJ2-1, with 10 bases matching TRBD2. CDR1 is PRHDT and CDR2 is FYEKMQ in the germline V gene (reference sequence). V trimming: 2 bases; J trimming: 6 bases; junction bases outside the gene matches: 7. The CDR3 is made up of 16 amino acids. The CDR3 sequence is CASSLLERGGGNEQFF. The CDR3, as DNA: TGTGCCAGCAGCTTACTGGAGCGGGGGGGCGGCAATGAGCAGTTCTTC.